The 20 T cell receptor beta chains listed next were all sequenced from one sample in a study of cytomegalovirus exposure and HLA in healthy donors. PCR used 60 Vbeta primers and 13 Jbeta primers. Method: immunoSEQ multiplex PCR; TCRdb's copy keeps in-frame clones and lacks some. The sample holds around 140,000 clones, 75% to 85% seen once. Sequences were obtained from PBMCs. These TCRs come from a man aged 40-49 years in good health and CMV-seronegative.

The V and J genes are TRBV19 and TRBJ1-6; TRBD1 matches at 8 bases. The CDR3 has 15 amino acids. Losses at the gene ends were 9 bases for V and 13 bases for J; bases not matched to a gene: 17. CDR1 and CDR2 from the germline V gene are LNHDA and SQIVND (reference sequence). The chain's CDR3 is CASRGTGENLSPLHF. The CDR3 bases are TGTGCCAGCCGAGGGACAGGTGAAAACCTCTCGCCCCTCCACTTT. The whole variable domain, remainder taken from reference TRBV19 and TRBJ1-6, is DGGITQSPKYLFRKEGQNVTLSCEQNLNHDAMYWYRQDPGQGLRLIYYSQIVNDFQKGDIAEGYSVSREKKESFPLTVTSAQKNPTAFYLCASRGTGENLSPLHFGNGTRLTVT.

The chain combines TRBV27 with TRBJ1-1; 8 bases fit TRBD1. V was pared by 4 bases and J by 4 bases, with 11 bases of the junction left unmatched. Germline CDR1 MNHEY, CDR2 SMNVEV (reference sequence). This CDR3 is built from 16 residues. The CDR3 here is CASSSGRGRRGTEAFF. The DNA of the CDR3 is TGTGCCAGCAGTTCCGGCAGGGGGCGTAGAGGCACTGAAGCTTTCTTT.

The chain couples TRBV4-3 to TRBJ1-3; 7 bases agree with TRBD1. In germline, CDR1 is LGHNA, CDR2 YSLEER. Losses at the gene ends were 3 bases for V and 3 bases for J; bases not matched to a gene: 2. This CDR3 is 14 amino acids long. The CDR3 sequence: CASSQRTGGNTIYF. DNA for the CDR3: TGCGCCAGCAGCCAGCGGACAGGTGGAAACACCATATATTTT.

This clone was detected only a few times. The junction and the germline gene differ at one end; a read error may be behind it. As DNA, the CDR3 is TGTGCCAGCAGTGACAGGGACACCGGGGACCTGTTTTTT. Translated: CASSDRDTGDLFF. This chain links TRBV6-4 with TRBJ2-2; maybe TRBD1 (6 bases). The CDR3 is made up of 13 amino acids. Germline V gene lookup returns CDR1 MRHNA and CDR2 SNTAGT.

V usage is TRBV7-2 and J usage is TRBJ2-2, with 9 bases fitting TRBD1. This CDR3 is built from 15 residues. V dropped 5 bases and J dropped 5; count of bases not matched to a gene: 6. Germline V lookup: CDR1 SGHTA, CDR2 FQGNSA. This chain's CDR3 is CASSIGQGRTGELFF. CDR3 DNA: TGTGCCAGCAGCATTGGACAGGGGAGGACCGGGGAGCTGTTTTTT.

The chain couples TRBV6-1 to TRBJ2-3; 12 positions match TRBD2. This CDR3 contains 15 residues. The germline V gene has CDR1 MNHNS and CDR2 SASEGT. V shed 4 bases and J 5 bases; nucleotides not matched to a gene: 4. The CDR3 is CASSGGLAGLDTQYF. Here the CDR3 DNA reads TGTGCCAGCAGTGGTGGACTAGCGGGGTTAGATACGCAGTATTTT.

The chain carries TRBV6-5 and TRBJ1-3; D not resolved. Germline V gene data show CDR1 as MNHEY and CDR2 as SVGAGI. Trimming pared 7 bases from V and 0 bases from J, leaving 13 bases between. The CDR3 is 15 residues long. CDR3 protein: CASTLLANSGNTIYF. CDR3 DNA: TGTGCCAGCACCCTACTAGCAAACTCTGGAAACACCATATATTTT.

The gene calls are TRBV19 and TRBJ1-5; a weak D match, TRBD1 (6 bases). This CDR3 has 12 amino acids. Germline V gene sequence: CDR1 LNHDA, CDR2 SQIVND (reference sequence). As DNA, the CDR3 is TGTGCGTCCAGGGGCCCTTATCAGCCCCAGCATTTT. Amino acid sequence: CASRGPYQPQHF.

V is TRBV9 and J is TRBJ1-2, with 8 bases lining up with TRBD1. J gave up 6 bases and V 6 bases, and 10 bases lay outside the gene matches. CDR1 and CDR2 (germline): SGDLS, YYNGEE. This CDR3 is built from 14 residues. The CDR3 sequence is CASTTGQGFDGYTF. The CDR3 nucleotides are TGTGCCAGCACCACTGGACAGGGTTTCGATGGCTACACCTTC.

This clone showed up just once. The genes are TRBV6-1 and TRBJ1-5, with 9 bases that match TRBD1. The CDR3 contains 16 residues. The trim removed 0 bases at V and 8 bases at J, leaving 8 bases unmatched. CDR1 and CDR2 from the germline V gene are MNHNS and SASEGT. CDR3 DNA: TGTGCCAGCAGTGAAGCGCTTCAAGGACAGGGGAAGCCCCAGCATTTT. Residues: CASSEALQGQGKPQHF.

This clone was counted once. This sequence joins TRBV28 and TRBJ1-2; D possibly corresponds to TRBD1 (6 bases). Deletions cut 1 base from V and 8 bases from J, with 14 bases between. The CDR3 consists of 14 residues. Germline V gene sequence: CDR1 MDHEN, CDR2 SYDVKM. This CDR3 is CASSLLRGQGGYTF. Here the CDR3 DNA reads TGTGCCAGCAGTTTATTGCGGGGGCAGGGCGGCTACACCTTC.

The chain links TRBV12-5 to TRBJ1-3; 9 bases are shared with TRBD1. V shed 4 bases and J 10 bases; nucleotides not matched to a gene: 5. The CDR3 contains 13 residues. Germline-derived CDR1 and CDR2 are LGHNT and FRNRAP. The CDR3 coding sequence is TGTGCTAGTGGTTCTGGACAGGGGAGAACCATATATTTT. It translates to CASGSGQGRTIYF.

The gene calls are TRBV19 and TRBJ2-5; TRBD1 agrees at 10 bases. The V gene's germline CDR1 is LNHDA and CDR2 SQIVND (reference sequence). V gave up 5 bases and J gave up 4 bases; unmatched junction bases: 7. This CDR3 comprises 15 residues. CDR3 coding DNA: TGTGCCAGTAGTCAGGGGACAGGGGTCCGAGAGACCCAGTACTTC. It yields the protein CASSQGTGVRETQYF.

This chain links TRBV30 with TRBJ1-4, with D uncertain. Germline lookup yields CDR1 GTSNPN and CDR2 SVGIG (reference sequence). The V end lost 2 bases, the J end lost 0 bases, and 10 bases lay between the germline ends. The CDR3 has 15 residues. Here the CDR3 reads CAWSIRLATNEKLFF. The CDR3 DNA follows: TGTGCCTGGAGTATTCGACTTGCAACTAATGAAAAACTGTTTTTT.

The rearrangement uses TRBV28 and TRBJ1-5; 7 positions match TRBD1. CDR1 is MDHEN, CDR2 SYDVKM, per germline. The J segment lost 3 bases and the V segment lost 6 bases, leaving 20 bases of the junction unmatched. The CDR3 totals 19 residues. Here the CDR3 reads CASSVLILKQGLVNQPQHF. The CDR3 bases are TGTGCCAGCAGCGTCCTGATACTTAAACAGGGGTTGGTCAATCAGCCCCAGCATTTT.

This clone was recorded once. The genes are TRBV6-5 and TRBJ2-7; perhaps TRBD1 as D (6 bases). V shed 6 bases and J shed 3 bases, with 18 bases lying between them. Germline lookup yields CDR1 MNHEY and CDR2 SVGAGI. The CDR3 is made up of 15 amino acids. CDR3 loop: CASSRPGTSYYEQYF. CDR3 nucleotides: TGTGCCAGCAGCCGTCCCGGGACATCTTACTACGAGCAGTACTTC.

The chain couples TRBV6-7 to TRBJ2-7; tentative D call: TRBD2 (7 bases). TRBV6-7 is an ORF, and what it does is uncertain. This CDR3 is built from 14 residues. Trimming cost V 7 bases and J 4 bases, with 17 bases left between them. Here the CDR3 reads CASKNRGDTYEQYF. The CDR3 nucleotides are TGTGCCAGCAAAAACCGGGGGGACACTTACGAGCAGTACTTC.

J is TRBJ2-1 and V is TRBV7-8; D is possibly TRBD1 (6 bases). V dropped 3 bases and J dropped 4 bases, with 16 bases sitting between them. The CDR3 consists of 16 residues. Germline CDR1 is SGHVS and CDR2 is FQNEAQ. CDR3 protein: CASSFRGSGMYNEQFF. Here the CDR3 DNA reads TGTGCCAGCAGCTTTAGGGGGTCAGGGATGTACAATGAGCAGTTCTTC.

As to this clone: Other nucleotide sequences from this sample produce the same CDR3. The CDR3 DNA sequence: TGTGCCTGGAGTCCGGGAGGAACTGAAGCTTTCTTT. It specifies CAWSPGGTEAFF. The rearrangement joins TRBV30 to TRBJ1-1; D is unresolved. Trimming stripped 2 bases from V and 5 bases from J, with 9 bases between. Germline loops: CDR1 GTSNPN, CDR2 SVGIG (reference sequence). The CDR3 is 12 amino acids.

V and J are TRBV5-1 and TRBJ2-7; 7 bases are shared with TRBD1. The CDR3 has 14 amino acids. CDR1 and CDR2 from the germline V gene are SGHRS and YFSETQ. J was trimmed by 2 bases and V by 4 bases; bases with no gene match: 6. This CDR3 is CASSADRIPYEQYF. The CDR3 DNA reads TGCGCCAGCAGCGCGGACAGGATCCCCTACGAGCAGTACTTC. Full variable domain (missing parts from reference TRBV5-1 and TRBJ2-7): KAGVTQTPRYLIKTRGQQVTLSCSPISGHRSVSWYQQTPGQGLQFLFEYFSETQRNKGNFPGRFSGRQFSNSRSEMNVSTLELGDSALYLCASSADRIPYEQYFGPGTRLTVT.